This T cell receptor (beta chain) is from a study of beta chain features in type 1 diabetes. This clone occurred a few times. The antigen is undetermined. Averaging approximately 0.11 L, one heparinised blood draw was given by each donor. This CDR3 is 13 amino acids long. The germline gives CDR1 GTSNPN, CDR2 SVGIG (reference sequence). Trimming pared 3 bases from V and 6 bases from J, leaving 14 bases between. The entirety of the isolated RNA underwent reverse transcription, so expressed TCRB transcripts were sequenced. Sequencing was performed with immunoSEQ multiplex PCR; in TCRdb, only in-frame clones are kept and a portion is missing. The sample has around 260,000 clones, approximately 24% seen once. Study-wide points: Type 1 diabetes patients had fewer VDJ junction insertions and more deletions. Patients showed naive, central memory and Treg TCRB repertoires that appeared more similar than those of healthy donors. TCRB CDR3s were moderately but significantly shorter in Type 1 diabetes patients in all four CD4+ subsets.

Source material: naive CD4+ T cells from blood. The sequence was collected from a young woman with type 1 diabetes. V is TRBV30 and J is TRBJ1-2, with D hard to call. This chain's CDR3 is CAWRVKGGNGYTF. The CDR3 DNA sequence: TGTGCCTGGAGAGTAAAGGGAGGGAATGGCTACACCTTC.